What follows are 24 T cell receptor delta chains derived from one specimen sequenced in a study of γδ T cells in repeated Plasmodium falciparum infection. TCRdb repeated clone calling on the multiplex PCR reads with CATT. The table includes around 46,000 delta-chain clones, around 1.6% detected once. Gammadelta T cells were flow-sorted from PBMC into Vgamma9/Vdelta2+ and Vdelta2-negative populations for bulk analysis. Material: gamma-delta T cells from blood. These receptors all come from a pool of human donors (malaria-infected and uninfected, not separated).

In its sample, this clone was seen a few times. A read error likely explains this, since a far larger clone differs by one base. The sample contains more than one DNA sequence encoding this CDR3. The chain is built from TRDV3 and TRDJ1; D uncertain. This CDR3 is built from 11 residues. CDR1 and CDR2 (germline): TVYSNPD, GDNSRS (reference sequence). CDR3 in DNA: TGTGCTGCGGGGTACACCGATAAACTCATCTTT. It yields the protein CAAGYTDKLIF. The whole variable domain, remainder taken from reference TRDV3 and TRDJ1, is CDKVTQSSPDQTVASGSEVVLLCTYDTVYSNPDLFWYRIRPDYSFQFVFYGDNSRSEGADFTQGRFSVKHILTQKAFHLVISPVRTEDSATYYCAAGYTDKLIFGKGTRVTVEP.

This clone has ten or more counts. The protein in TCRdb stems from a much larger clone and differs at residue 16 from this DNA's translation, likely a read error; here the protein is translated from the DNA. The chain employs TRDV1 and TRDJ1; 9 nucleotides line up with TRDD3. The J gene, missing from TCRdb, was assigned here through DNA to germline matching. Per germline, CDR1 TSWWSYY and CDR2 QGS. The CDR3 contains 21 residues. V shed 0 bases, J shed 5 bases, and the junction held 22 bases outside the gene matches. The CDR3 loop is CALGELIPLGRCTGGTDKLIF. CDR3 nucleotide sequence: TGTGCTCTTGGGGAACTCATCCCTTTGGGACGCTGTACTGGGGGAACAGATAAACTCATCTTT.

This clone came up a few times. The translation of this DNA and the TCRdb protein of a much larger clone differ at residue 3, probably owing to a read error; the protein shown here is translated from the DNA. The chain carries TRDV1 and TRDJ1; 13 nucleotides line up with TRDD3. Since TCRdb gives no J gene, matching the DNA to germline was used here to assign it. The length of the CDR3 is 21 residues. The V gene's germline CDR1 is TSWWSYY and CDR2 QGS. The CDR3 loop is CAPGGAPYPVLGDTLPFKLIF. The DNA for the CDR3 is TGTGCTCCTGGGGGTGCTCCCTACCCTGTACTGGGGGATACGCTCCCCTTCAAACTCATCTTT.

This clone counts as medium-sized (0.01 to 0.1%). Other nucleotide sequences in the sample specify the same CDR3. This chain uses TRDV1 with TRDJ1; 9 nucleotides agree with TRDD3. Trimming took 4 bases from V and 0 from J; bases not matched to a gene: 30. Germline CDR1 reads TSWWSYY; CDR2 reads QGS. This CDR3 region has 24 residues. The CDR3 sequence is CALGARNVIPEPGDTSGYTDKLIF. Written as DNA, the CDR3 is TGTGCTCTTGGGGCCCGAAACGTAATTCCTGAGCCGGGGGATACTAGTGGGTACACCGATAAACTCATCTTT.

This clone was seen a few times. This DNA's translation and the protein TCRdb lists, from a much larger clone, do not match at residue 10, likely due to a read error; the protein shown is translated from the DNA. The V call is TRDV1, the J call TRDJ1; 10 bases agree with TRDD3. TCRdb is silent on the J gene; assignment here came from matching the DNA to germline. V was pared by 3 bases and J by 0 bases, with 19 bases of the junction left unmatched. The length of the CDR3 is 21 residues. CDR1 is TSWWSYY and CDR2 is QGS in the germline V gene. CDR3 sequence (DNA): TGTGCTCTTGGGGATCCTCCTTCCTCCCAGGACTGGGGGATGTACACCGATAAACTCATCTTT. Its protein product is CALGDPPSSQDWGMYTDKLIF.

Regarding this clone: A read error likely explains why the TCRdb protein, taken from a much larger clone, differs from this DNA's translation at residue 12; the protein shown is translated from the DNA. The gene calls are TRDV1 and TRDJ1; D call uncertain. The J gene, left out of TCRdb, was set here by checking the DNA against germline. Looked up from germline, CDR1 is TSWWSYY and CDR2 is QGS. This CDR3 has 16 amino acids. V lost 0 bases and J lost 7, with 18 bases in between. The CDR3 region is CALGELVLGRAGKLIF. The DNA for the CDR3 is TGTGCTCTTGGGGAACTTGTGCTAGGGAGGGCCGGTAAACTCATCTTT.

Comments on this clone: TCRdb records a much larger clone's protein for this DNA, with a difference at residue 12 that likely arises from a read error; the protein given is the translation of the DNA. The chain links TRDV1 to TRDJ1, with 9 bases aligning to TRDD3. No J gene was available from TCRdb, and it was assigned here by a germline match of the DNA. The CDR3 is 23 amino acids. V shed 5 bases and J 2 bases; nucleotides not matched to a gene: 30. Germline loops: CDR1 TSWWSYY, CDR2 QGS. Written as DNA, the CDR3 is TGTGCTCTTGGGAGAAGGGTAGTTACCCGAAAACCGGGGGATACTCCCAGTACCGATAAACTCATCTTT. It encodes CALGRRVVTRKPGDTPSTDKLIF.

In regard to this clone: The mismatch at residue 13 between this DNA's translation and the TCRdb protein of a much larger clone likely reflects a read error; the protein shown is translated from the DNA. The CDR3 DNA follows: TGTGCTTATGTGGGAAGAGCCGAACTGGGGGATTCCCCCACCGATAAACTCATCTTT. This sequence encodes CAYVGRAELGDSPTDKLIF. The chain links TRAV38-2/DV8 to TRDJ1; TRDD3 aligns across 10 bases. Here the J gene was assigned by germline matching of the DNA, as TCRdb has none. The ends lost 7 bases at V and 1 base at J; junction bases unmatched: 19. The length of the CDR3 is 19 residues. Germline assignment: CDR1 TSESDYY and CDR2 QEAYKQQN.

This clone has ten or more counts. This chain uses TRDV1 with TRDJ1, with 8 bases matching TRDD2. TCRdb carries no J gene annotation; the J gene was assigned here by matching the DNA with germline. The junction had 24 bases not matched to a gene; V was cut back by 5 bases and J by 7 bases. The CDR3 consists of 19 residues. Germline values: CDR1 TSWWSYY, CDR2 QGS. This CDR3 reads CALGNHFLPNRAPDRKLIF. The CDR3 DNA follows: TGTGCTCTTGGGAACCACTTCCTACCTAACCGTGCACCTGACCGTAAACTCATCTTT.

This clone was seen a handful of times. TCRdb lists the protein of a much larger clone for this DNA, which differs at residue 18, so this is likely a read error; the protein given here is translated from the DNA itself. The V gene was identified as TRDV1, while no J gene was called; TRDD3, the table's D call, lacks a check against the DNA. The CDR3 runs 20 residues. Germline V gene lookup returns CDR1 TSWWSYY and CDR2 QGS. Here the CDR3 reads CALGGAHGLGDTRGADKHIF. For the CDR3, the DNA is TGTGCTCTTGGGGGAGCCCATGGGTTGGGGGATACAAGAGGTGCCGATAAACACATCTTT.

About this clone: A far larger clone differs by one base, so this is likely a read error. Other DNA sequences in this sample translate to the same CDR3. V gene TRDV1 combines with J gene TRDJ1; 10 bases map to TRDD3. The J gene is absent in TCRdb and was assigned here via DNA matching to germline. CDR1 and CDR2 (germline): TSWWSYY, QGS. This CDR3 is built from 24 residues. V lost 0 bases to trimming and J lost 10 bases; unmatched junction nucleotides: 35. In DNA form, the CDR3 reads TGTGCTCTTGGGGAACTAGTCCCTAGCTATAAGCTAGCATCGACCGGGGGATACGCTTTAACACTCATCTTT. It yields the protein CALGELVPSYKLASTGGYALTLIF.

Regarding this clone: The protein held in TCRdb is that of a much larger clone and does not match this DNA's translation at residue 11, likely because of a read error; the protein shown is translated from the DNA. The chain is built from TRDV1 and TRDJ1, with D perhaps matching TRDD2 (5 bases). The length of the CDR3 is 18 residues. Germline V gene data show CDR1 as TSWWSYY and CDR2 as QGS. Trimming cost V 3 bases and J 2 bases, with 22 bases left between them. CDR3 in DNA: TGTGCTCTTGGGGAGCTTAGGTCCCCTACTGCGGGTACCGATAAACTCATCTTT. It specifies CALGELRSPTAGTDKLIF.

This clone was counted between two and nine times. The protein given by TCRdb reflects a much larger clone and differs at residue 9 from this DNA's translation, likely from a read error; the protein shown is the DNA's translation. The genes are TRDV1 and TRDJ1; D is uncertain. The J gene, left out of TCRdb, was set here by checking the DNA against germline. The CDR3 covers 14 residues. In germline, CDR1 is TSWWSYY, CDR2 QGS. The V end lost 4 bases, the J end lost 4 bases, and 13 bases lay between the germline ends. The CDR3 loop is CALGVPESVDKLIF. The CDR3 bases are TGTGCTCTTGGGGTCCCGGAGTCTGTCGATAAACTCATCTTT.

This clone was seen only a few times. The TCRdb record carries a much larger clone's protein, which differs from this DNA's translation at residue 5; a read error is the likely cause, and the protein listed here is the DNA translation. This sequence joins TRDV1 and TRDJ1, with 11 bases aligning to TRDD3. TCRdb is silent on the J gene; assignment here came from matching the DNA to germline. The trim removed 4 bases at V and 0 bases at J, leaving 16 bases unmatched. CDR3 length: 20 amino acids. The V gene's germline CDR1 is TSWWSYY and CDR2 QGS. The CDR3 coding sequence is TGTGCTCTTGGGGGAACCCGGTACTGGGGGATATATTCCCACACCGATAAACTCATCTTT. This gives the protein CALGGTRYWGIYSHTDKLIF.

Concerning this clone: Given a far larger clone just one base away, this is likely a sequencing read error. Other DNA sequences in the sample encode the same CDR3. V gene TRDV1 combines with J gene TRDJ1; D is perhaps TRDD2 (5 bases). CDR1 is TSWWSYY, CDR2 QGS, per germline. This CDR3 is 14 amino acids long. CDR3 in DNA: TGTGCTCTTGGGGTCCCTTCGTGGGTCTATAAGCTCATCTTT. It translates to CALGVPSWVYKLIF.

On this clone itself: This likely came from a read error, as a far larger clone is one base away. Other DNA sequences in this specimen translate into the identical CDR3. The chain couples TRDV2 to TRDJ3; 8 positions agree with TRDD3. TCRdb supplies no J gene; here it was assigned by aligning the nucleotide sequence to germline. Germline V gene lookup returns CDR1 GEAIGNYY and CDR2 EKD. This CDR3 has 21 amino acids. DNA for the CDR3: TGTGCTTGTGCGGCCTTCCGAAGTACTGGGGGTCGCTCCTGGGACACCCGACAGATGTTTTTC. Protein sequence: CACAAFRSTGGRSWDTRQMFF.

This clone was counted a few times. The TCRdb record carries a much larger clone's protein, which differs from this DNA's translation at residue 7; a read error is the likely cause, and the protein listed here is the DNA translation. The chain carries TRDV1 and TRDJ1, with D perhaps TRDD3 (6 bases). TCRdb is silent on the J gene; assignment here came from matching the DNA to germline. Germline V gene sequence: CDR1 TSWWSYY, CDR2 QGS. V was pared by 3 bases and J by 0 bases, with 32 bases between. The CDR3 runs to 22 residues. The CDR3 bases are TGTGCTCTTGGGGATGGTGGAGTCTCGGGGTTCTCGGGGGAACCTTACACCGATAAACTCATCTTT. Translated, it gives CALGDGGVSGFSGEPYTDKLIF.

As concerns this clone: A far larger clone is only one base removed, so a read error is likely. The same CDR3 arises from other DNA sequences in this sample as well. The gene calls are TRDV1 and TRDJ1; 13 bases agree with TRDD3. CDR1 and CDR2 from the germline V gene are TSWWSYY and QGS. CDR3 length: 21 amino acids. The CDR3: CALGTFFLPLVLLGDTGKLIF. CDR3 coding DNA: TGTGCTCTTGGCACTTTCTTCCTCCCACTGGTTTTACTGGGGGATACGGGTAAACTCATATTT.

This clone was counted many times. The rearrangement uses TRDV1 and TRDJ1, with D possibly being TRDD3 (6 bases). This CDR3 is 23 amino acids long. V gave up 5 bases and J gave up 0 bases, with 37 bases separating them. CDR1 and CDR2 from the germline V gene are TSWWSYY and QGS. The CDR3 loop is CALGNLPGLNFPKDTEYTDKLIF. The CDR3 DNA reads TGTGCTCTTGGGAACCTCCCCGGGCTAAACTTCCCGAAGGATACAGAGTACACCGATAAACTCATCTTT.

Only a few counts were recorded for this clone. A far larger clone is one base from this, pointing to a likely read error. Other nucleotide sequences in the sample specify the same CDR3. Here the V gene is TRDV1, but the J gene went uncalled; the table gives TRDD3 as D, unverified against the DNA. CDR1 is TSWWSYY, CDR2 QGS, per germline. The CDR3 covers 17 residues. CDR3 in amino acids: CALGEQLLRSGGSRLIF. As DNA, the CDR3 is TGTGCTCTTGGGGAACAACTCCTACGGTCTGGGGGGTCGCGTCTCATCTTT.

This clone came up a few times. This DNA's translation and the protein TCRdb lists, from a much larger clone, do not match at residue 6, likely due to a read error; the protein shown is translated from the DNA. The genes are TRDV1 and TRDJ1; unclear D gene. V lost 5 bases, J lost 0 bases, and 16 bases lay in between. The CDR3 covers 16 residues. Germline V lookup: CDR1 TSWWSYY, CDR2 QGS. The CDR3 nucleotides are TGTGCTCTTGGGATCGGACAGCCCGCATACACCGATAAACTCATCTTT. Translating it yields CALGIGQPAYTDKLIF.

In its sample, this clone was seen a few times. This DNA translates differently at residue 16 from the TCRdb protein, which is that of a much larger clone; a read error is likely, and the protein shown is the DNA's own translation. The CDR3, as DNA: TGTGCTCTTGGGGAACTAGTCTTATCCTACGCCTTGGGGGGCGCAGACACCGATAAACTCATCTTT. Protein sequence: CALGELVLSYALGGADTDKLIF. The genes are TRDV1 and TRDJ1; D might be TRDD2 or TRDD3, each matching 6 bases. The V gene's germline CDR1 is TSWWSYY and CDR2 QGS. V was clipped by 0 bases and J by 0 bases, with 29 bases between them. The CDR3 length is 22 residues.

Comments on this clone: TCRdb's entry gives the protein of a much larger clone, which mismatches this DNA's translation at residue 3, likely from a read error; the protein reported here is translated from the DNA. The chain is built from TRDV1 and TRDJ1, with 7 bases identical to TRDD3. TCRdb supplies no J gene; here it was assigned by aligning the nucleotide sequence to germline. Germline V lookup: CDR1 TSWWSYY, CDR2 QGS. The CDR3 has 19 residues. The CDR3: CAPGEPSSLGVHHTDKLIF. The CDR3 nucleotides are TGTGCTCCTGGGGAGCCTAGTAGTCTGGGGGTCCACCACACCGATAAACTCATCTTT.

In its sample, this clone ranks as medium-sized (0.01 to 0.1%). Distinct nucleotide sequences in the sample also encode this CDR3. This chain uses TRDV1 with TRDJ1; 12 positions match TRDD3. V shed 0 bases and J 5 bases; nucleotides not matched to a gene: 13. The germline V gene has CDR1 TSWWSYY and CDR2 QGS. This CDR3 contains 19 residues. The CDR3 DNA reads TGTGCTCTTGGGGAACTGGTCCGAATACTGGGGGATACCGGGGATAAACTCATCTTT. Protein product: CALGELVRILGDTGDKLIF.